This T cell receptor beta chain was documented in a study of beta chain features in type 1 diabetes. Each of the sorted populations had a purity greater than 95%. To note about this clone: Antigen unknown.

Every bit of the isolated RNA underwent reverse transcription, so sequencing read expressed TCRB transcripts. The repertoire was sequenced with immunoSEQ multiplex PCR; TCRdb's copy has only in-frame clones and lacks some. Of around 340,000 clones in the sample, approximately 9.7% are singletons; the top ten hold roughly 1%. Whole-study findings and limits: Type 1 diabetes patients had moderately but significantly shorter TCRB CDR3s in all four CD4+ subsets.

This CDR3 is built from 14 residues. V was cut by 4 bases and J by 2 bases, with 12 bases left in between. Germline values: CDR1 SGHTA, CDR2 FQGNSA. The receptor's source is a man aged 30-40 years with type 1 diabetes. The sequenced sample was central memory CD4+ T cells from blood. The gene calls are TRBV7-2 and TRBJ2-7; D is possibly TRBD1 (6 bases). The CDR3 bases are TGTGCCAGCAGCTCTCAGGGGTTTGCCTACGAGCAGTACTTC. Its protein is CASSSQGFAYEQYF.